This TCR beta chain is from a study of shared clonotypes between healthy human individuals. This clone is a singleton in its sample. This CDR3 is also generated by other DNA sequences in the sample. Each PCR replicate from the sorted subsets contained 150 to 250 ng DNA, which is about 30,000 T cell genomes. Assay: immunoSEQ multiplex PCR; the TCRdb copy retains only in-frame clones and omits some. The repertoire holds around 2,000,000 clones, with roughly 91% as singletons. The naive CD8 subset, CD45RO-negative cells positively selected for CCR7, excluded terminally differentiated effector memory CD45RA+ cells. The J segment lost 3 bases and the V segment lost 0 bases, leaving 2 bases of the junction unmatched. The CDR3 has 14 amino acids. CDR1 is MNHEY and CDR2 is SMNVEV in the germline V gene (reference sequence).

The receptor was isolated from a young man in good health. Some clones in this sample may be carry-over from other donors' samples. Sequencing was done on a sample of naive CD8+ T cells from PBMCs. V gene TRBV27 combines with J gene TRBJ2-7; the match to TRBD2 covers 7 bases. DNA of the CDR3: TGTGCCAGCAGTTTATCGGCTAGCGGCTACGAGCAGTACTTC. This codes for CASSLSASGYEQYF.